One T cell receptor (beta chain) is described in this entry. This record belongs to a study of blood T cell repertoires in COVID-19. Profiled with immunoSEQ multiplex PCR; TCRdb holds only in-frame clones, not every one. Of more than 300,000 clones listed, around nine tenths were seen once; the top ten hold around 9%. The V and J ends lost 4 bases and 7 bases respectively, with 19 bases between them. The CDR3 sequence is 15 residues long. Germline CDR1 reads SGHTA; CDR2 reads FQGNSA. The sample was PBMCs or T cells enriched from blood (not recorded which). The source of this sequence is a woman under 40 who had recovered from COVID-19. The V call is TRBV7-2, the J call TRBJ2-5; weak D call: TRBD2 (6 bases). The CDR3 loop is CASSSQGSGVGTQYF. Written as DNA, the CDR3 is TGTGCCAGCAGCTCACAAGGATCGGGGGTAGGGACCCAGTACTTC. The complete variable domain, with remaining parts taken from reference TRBV7-2 and TRBJ2-5, reads GAGVSQSPSNKVTEKGKDVELRCDPISGHTALYWYRQSLGQGLEFLIYFQGNSAPDKSGLPSDRFSAERTGGSVSTLTIQRTQQEDSAVYLCASSSQGSGVGTQYFGPGTRLLVL.